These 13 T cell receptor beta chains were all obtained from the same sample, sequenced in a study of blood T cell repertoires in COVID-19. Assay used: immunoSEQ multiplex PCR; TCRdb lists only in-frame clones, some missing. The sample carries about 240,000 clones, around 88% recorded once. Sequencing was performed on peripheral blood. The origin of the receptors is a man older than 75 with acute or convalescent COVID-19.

Here the CDR3 reads CASSQDYSGLWRGGENEQFF. The CDR3, as DNA: TGTGCCAGCAGCCAAGATTACTCGGGGCTATGGCGGGGGGGCGAGAATGAGCAGTTCTTC. The chain links TRBV4-2 to TRBJ2-1; 9 positions agree with TRBD2. J lost 7 bases, V lost 0 bases, and 19 bases had no gene match. CDR3 size: 20 residues. Per the germline V gene, CDR1 is LGHNA and CDR2 is YNFKEQ.

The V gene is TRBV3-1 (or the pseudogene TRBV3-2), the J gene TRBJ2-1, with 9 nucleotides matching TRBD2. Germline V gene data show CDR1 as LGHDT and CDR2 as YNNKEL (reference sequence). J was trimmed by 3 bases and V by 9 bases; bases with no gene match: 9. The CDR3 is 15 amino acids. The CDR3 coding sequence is TGTGCCAGTGGCCCAAGCGGGGGGTTCTACAATGAGCAGTTCTTC. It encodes CASGPSGGFYNEQFF.

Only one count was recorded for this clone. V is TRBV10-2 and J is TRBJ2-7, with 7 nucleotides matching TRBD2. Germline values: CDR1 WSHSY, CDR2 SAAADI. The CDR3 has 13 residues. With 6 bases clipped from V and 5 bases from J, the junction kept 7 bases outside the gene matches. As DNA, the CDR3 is TGCGCCAGCAGGGCACTAGCGCGGAACGAGCAGTACTTC. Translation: CASRALARNEQYF.

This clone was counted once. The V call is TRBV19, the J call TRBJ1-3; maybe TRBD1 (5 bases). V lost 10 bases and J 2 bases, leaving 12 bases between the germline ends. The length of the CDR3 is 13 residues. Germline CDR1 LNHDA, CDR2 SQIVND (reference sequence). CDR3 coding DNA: TGTGCCACTTCTCCAGGGACTGGAAACACCATATATTTT. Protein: CATSPGTGNTIYF.

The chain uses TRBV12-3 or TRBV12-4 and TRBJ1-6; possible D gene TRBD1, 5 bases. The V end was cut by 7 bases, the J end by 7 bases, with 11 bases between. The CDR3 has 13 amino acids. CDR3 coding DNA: TGTGCCAGCACCCCGCAGGGCAATTCACCCCTCCACTTT. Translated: CASTPQGNSPLHF.

The CDR3 here is CASSYEVGGDTQYF. The DNA for the CDR3 is TGTGCCAGCAGTTACGAAGTTGGAGGGGATACGCAGTATTTT. The chain employs TRBV6-2 or TRBV6-3 and TRBJ2-3; D is perhaps TRBD2 (6 bases). CDR1 is MNHEY, CDR2 SVGEGT, per germline. The CDR3 is 14 amino acids. The V end was cut by 2 bases, the J end by 6 bases, with 12 bases between.

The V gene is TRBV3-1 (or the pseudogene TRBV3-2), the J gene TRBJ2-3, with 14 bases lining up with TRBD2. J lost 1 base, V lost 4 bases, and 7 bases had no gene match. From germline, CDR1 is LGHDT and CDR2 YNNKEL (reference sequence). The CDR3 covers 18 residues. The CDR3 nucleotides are TGTGCCAGCAGCCCGCCGGGGACTAGCGGGAGAGGCACAGATACGCAGTATTTT. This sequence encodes CASSPPGTSGRGTDTQYF.

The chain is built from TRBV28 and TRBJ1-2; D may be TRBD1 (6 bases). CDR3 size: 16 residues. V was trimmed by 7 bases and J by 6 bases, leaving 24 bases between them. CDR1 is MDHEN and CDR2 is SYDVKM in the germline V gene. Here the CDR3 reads CASTLQRGSSRHGYTF. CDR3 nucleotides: TGTGCCAGCACCCTCCAGAGGGGGTCGTCTCGTCATGGCTACACCTTC.

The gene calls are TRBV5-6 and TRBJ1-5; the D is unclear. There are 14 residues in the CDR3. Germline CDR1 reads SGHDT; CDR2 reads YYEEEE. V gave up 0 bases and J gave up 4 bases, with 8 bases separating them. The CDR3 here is CASSLGGFNQPQHF. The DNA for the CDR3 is TGTGCCAGCAGCTTGGGAGGGTTTAATCAGCCCCAGCATTTT.

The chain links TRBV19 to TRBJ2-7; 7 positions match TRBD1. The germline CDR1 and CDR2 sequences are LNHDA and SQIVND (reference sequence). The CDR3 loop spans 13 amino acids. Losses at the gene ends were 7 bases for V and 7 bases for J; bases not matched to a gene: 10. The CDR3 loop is CASKETGTGEQYF. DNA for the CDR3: TGTGCCAGTAAGGAGACAGGGACGGGTGAGCAGTACTTC.

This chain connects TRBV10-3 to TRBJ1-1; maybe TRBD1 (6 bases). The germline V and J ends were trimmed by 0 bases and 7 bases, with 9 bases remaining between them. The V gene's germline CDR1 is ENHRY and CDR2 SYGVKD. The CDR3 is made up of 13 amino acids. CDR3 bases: TGTGCCATCAGTGAGTCTAGACAGGATGAAGCTTTCTTT. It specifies CAISESRQDEAFF.

CDR3 in DNA: TGTGCCAGCAGCTTCGGGGGGGCGGAGACCCAGTACTTC. Translation gives CASSFGGAETQYF. The rearrangement joins TRBV7-9 to TRBJ2-5, with 8 bases that match TRBD2. There are 13 residues in the CDR3. Trimming at V came to 3 bases and at J to 5 bases, leaving 2 bases not matched to a gene. Germline lookup yields CDR1 SEHNR and CDR2 FQNEAQ (reference sequence).

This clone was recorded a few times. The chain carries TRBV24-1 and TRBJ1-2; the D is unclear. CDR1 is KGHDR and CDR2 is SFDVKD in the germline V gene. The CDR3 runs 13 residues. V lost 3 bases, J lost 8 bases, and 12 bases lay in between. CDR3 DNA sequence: TGTGCCACCAGTGATCACAGAACGGAAGGCTACACCTTC. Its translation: CATSDHRTEGYTF.